This T cell receptor beta chain was profiled in a study of OX40 agonist ivuxolimab in advanced cancers. Across the study: Among those treated, three patients had partial responses, one with hepatocellular carcinoma and two with cutaneous melanoma.

CDR3 length equals 15 residues. Trimming cost V 4 bases and J 3 bases; bases outside gene matches: 1. The germline V gene encodes CDR1 LGHNA and CDR2 YNFKEQ. Samples of blood were obtained at baseline, on cycle 4 day 1, and on cycle 7 day 1. TCRdb's table, derived via immunoSEQ multiplex PCR, lists solely in-frame clones and lacks some. Counted here are fewer than 100,000 clones, about nine tenths occurring once; the ten biggest clones make up around 0.35%. Points from the study as a whole: Researchers report that CD8+ T cells had, on average, more expanded clones than CD4+.

As concerns this clone: Its cognate antigen is unknown.

The source of this sequence is an adult with an advanced solid tumor such as melanoma, head and neck, liver or kidney cancer. The sequences come from CD4+ or CD8+ T cells sorted from blood, collected in a trial of the OX40 agonist ivuxolimab. The J gene is TRBJ2-3, the V gene TRBV4-2; TRBD2 agrees at 13 bases. The CDR3 bases are TGTGCCAGCAGCCCGGGACTAGCGGGAACAGATACGCAGTATTTT. This codes for CASSPGLAGTDTQYF.